Here is one T cell receptor beta chain with its context. The target of this receptor is not known. No base quality information exists; no much larger clone differs at one position. This specimen comes from a study of OX40 agonist ivuxolimab in advanced cancers. In the study overall: The costimulatory receptor OX40 (CD134) was targeted by ivuxolimab, a fully human IgG2 agonistic monoclonal antibody. Three dose-escalation patients achieved partial responses, one with hepatocellular carcinoma and two with cutaneous melanoma. Peripheral TCRbeta sequencing was intended to test whether TCR sequence diversity was altered and clonal T-cell expansion was caused by ivuxolimab. In the dose-escalation cohort, 65% to 85% of patients were male, and the mean age was approximately 60 years with a range of roughly 20 to 79. The paper describes the monotherapy dose-escalation part (N ≈ 49 patients) of the phase I trial of ivuxolimab. Prior anti-PD-1, anti-PD-L1 or anti-CTLA-4 therapy was permitted, and approximately 40% of dose-escalation patients had received checkpoint inhibitors. Among the approximately 54 dose-escalation patients, 19 had hepatocellular carcinoma, roughly 15 melanoma, 9 renal cell carcinoma and 9 head and neck cancer. Intravenous ivuxolimab was administered to patients every 2 weeks at six dose levels: 0.01, 0.1, 0.3, 1.5, 3 and 10 mg/kg.

On the study overall, not on this receptor specifically: In the 0.1-3.0 mg/kg groups, partial responders had among the lowest normalized peripheral clonal expansion, particularly in CD8+ T cells. After ivuxolimab, expanded clones were on average more numerous among CD8+ T cells than among CD4+ T cells. Low levels of normalized T-cell clonal expansion were also seen in some patients who did not respond. The antigen specificity of the peripheral T cells that underwent clonal expansion was not determined. At doses of 0.1 to 3.0 mg/kg, clonal expansion of both CD4+ and CD8+ T cells in blood was seen between baseline and week 6.

Reading from cysteine to phenylalanine, the CDR3 counts 15 amino acids. Left in the record is the CDR3 DNA by itself, 45 bases read in frame from the first base. The V end gives up 2 bases and the J end 5 bases, leaving 8 bases in the junction not matched to a gene. Via the germline V gene, CDR1 is ENHRY and CDR2 SYGVKD. Patients with a history of autoimmune disease or receiving systemic immunosuppression were excluded from the trial. In every dose cohort, peripheral blood was drawn for TCR sequencing at baseline, cycle 4 day 1, and cycle 7 day 1. Samples came from an open-label, multicenter, first-in-human phase I dose-escalation trial of ivuxolimab. Adults with locally advanced or metastatic head and neck squamous cell, hepatocellular, melanoma or renal cell carcinoma were enrolled in the trial. Before TCR sequencing, CD4+ T cells and CD8+ T cells from peripheral blood were sorted into separate populations.

Genomic DNA was extracted from sorted cells for sequencing of the TCRbeta CDR3 region. TCRbeta CDR3 regions were sequenced using the immunoSEQ Assay. TCRdb obtained this table from immuneACCESS and retained in-frame rearrangements with V and J assigned. These tables miss some clones; where compared with another copy, unresolved V genes account for less than half of the shortfall, and the remainder is unexplained. The sample table contains tens of thousands of clones; only one count was recorded for around 86% of them. The ten biggest clones cover roughly 8.2% of the sample. The sequence derives from an adult with an advanced solid tumor such as melanoma, head and neck, liver or kidney cancer. This specimen consisted of CD4+ or CD8+ T cells sorted from blood, obtained in a trial of the OX40 agonist ivuxolimab. The rearranged segments are TRBV10-3 and TRBJ1-1; 7 nucleotides in the junction match TRBD1. The DNA sequence follows: TGTGCCATCAGTGAGACACACAGGGGAAAGACTGAAGCTTTCTTT. The translation is CAISETHRGKTEAFF.